What follows are 6 T cell receptor beta chains derived from one specimen sequenced in a study of cytomegalovirus exposure and HLA in healthy donors. The PCR was carried out with 60 Vbeta primers and 13 Jbeta primers. Sequenced by immunoSEQ multiplex PCR; TCRdb stores in-frame clones only, minus some. The sample shows 150,000 to 200,000 clones, roughly 87% of them seen only once. Sequenced sample: PBMCs. The receptors shown here come from a man aged 50 to 60 in good health and CMV-seronegative.

V and J are TRBV4-2 and TRBJ2-7; D not certain. Trimming left V 3 bases short and J 2 bases short, with 11 bases between. Per germline, CDR1 LGHNA and CDR2 YNFKEQ. The CDR3 covers 14 residues. CDR3 nucleotide sequence: TGTGCCAGCAGCCAGGAGCGAGTAGCCTACGAGCAGTACTTC. Translating it yields CASSQERVAYEQYF.

This clone came up a few times. The chain is built from TRBV4-2 and TRBJ1-6, with D possibly being TRBD1 (5 bases). The CDR3 sequence is 16 residues long. In germline, CDR1 is LGHNA, CDR2 YNFKEQ. V gave up 1 base and J gave up 9 bases, with 16 bases separating them. The CDR3 here is CASSQVRGRVGSPLHF. The DNA for the CDR3 is TGTGCCAGCAGCCAAGTAAGGGGCAGGGTTGGTTCACCCCTCCACTTT.

This sequence joins TRBV28 and TRBJ1-1, with a weak D call TRBD1 (5 bases). The V end was cut by 1 base, the J end by 2 bases, with 11 bases between. Germline values: CDR1 MDHEN, CDR2 SYDVKM. This CDR3 region has 15 residues. The CDR3 DNA reads TGTGCCAGCAGTTTATTCGGGGGAGGCAACACTGAAGCTTTCTTT. Translating gives CASSLFGGGNTEAFF.

This chain links TRBV7-2 with TRBJ2-7; 8 bases fit TRBD1. The trim removed 6 bases at V and 7 bases at J, leaving 11 bases unmatched. This CDR3 comprises 14 residues. Germline values: CDR1 SGHTA, CDR2 FQGNSA. CDR3: CASRPGQGPLEQYF. The CDR3 DNA sequence: TGTGCCAGCAGGCCCGGACAGGGCCCCTTAGAGCAGTACTTC. The full variable domain, completed using reference TRBV7-2 and TRBJ2-7, is GAGVSQSPSNKVTEKGKDVELRCDPISGHTALYWYRQSLGQGLEFLIYFQGNSAPDKSGLPSDRFSAERTGGSVSTLTIQRTQQEDSAVYLCASRPGQGPLEQYFGPGTRLTVT.

This chain uses TRBV18 with TRBJ2-5; D perhaps matches TRBD1 (5 bases). Germline loops: CDR1 KGHSH, CDR2 LQKENI. This CDR3 spans 14 amino acids. Trimming left V 2 bases short and J 1 base short, with 8 bases between. The CDR3 region has the DNA TGTGCCAGCTCACCAGCCCAGGGCCAAGAGACCCAGTACTTC. This codes for CASSPAQGQETQYF.

V and J are TRBV5-1 and TRBJ2-5, with TRBD2 identical over 8 bases. V was pared by 4 bases and J by 2 bases, with 7 bases of the junction left unmatched. In germline, CDR1 is SGHRS, CDR2 YFSETQ. This CDR3 comprises 15 residues. CDR3 coding DNA: TGCGCCAGCAGCCCGAGCGGGGGACCTCAAGAGACCCAGTACTTC. This codes for CASSPSGGPQETQYF.